The 10 T cell receptor beta chains below come from one sample, sequenced in a study of blood T cell repertoires in COVID-19. Profiling relied on immunoSEQ multiplex PCR, and the TCRdb table lists in-frame clones only, not all of them. Of nearly 110,000 clones in the sample, 80% were seen once. Sequencing input: peripheral blood. The receptors come from a man between 65 and 79 years old with acute or convalescent COVID-19.

The chain recombines TRBV11-1 with TRBJ2-7, with a weak D call TRBD2 (6 bases). The CDR3 runs to 13 residues. With 1 base removed from V and 3 bases from J, the gap between germline ends came to 7 bases. Germline CDR1 reads SGHAT; CDR2 reads FQDESV (reference sequence). The CDR3, as DNA: TGTGCCAGCAGCTTAGTGGAGGGCTACGAGCAGTACTTC. Its protein product is CASSLVEGYEQYF.

This chain connects TRBV4-2 to TRBJ1-4; 7 bases match TRBD1. This CDR3 is 16 amino acids long. J lost 8 bases, V lost 0 bases, and 9 bases had no gene match. Per germline, CDR1 LGHNA and CDR2 YNFKEQ. The CDR3 loop is CASSQEWQGDREKLFF. The CDR3 bases are TGTGCCAGCAGCCAAGAATGGCAGGGGGACCGGGAAAAACTGTTTTTT.

The rearrangement uses TRBV6-2 or TRBV6-3 and TRBJ2-7; tentative D call: TRBD1 (6 bases). This CDR3 has 15 amino acids. Trimming cost V 2 bases and J 5 bases, with 16 bases left between them. Looked up from germline, CDR1 is MNHEY and CDR2 is SVGEGT. The CDR3 region is CASSYRSGVHHEQYF. The DNA for the CDR3 is TGTGCCAGCAGTTACCGATCAGGGGTTCACCACGAGCAGTACTTC.

The rearrangement uses TRBV11-3 and TRBJ2-5, with D tentatively TRBD1 (6 bases). This CDR3 is built from 16 residues. The V and J ends lost 1 base and 4 bases respectively, with 16 bases between them. Germline V lookup: CDR1 SGHNT, CDR2 YENEEA. The CDR3 loop is CASSLGGPGQTETQYF. The CDR3 coding sequence is TGTGCCAGCAGCTTAGGGGGGCCCGGCCAGACAGAGACCCAGTACTTC. Full variable domain (outside the CDR3, taken from reference TRBV11-3 and TRBJ2-5): EAGVVQSPRYKIIEKKQPVAFWCNPISGHNTLYWYLQNLGQGPELLIRYENEEAVDDSQLPKDRFSAERLKGVDSTLKIQPAELGDSAVYLCASSLGGPGQTETQYFGPGTRLLVL.

This clone was recorded a few times. The chain joins TRBV20-1 to TRBJ1-4; D is possibly TRBD1 (5 bases). This CDR3 is 14 amino acids long. The V and J ends lost 3 bases and 7 bases respectively, with 15 bases between them. Per germline, CDR1 DFQATT and CDR2 SNEGSKA (reference sequence). The CDR3 loop reads CSASQGRVREKLFF. CDR3 DNA sequence: TGCAGTGCTAGTCAGGGCCGGGTCCGTGAAAAACTGTTTTTT.

The V and J genes are TRBV29-1 and TRBJ2-1, with TRBD1 matching over 9 bases. Germline loops: CDR1 SQVTM, CDR2 ANQGSEA. The CDR3 sequence is 12 residues long. V dropped 4 bases and J dropped 8; count of bases not matched to a gene: 3. CDR3 amino acids: CSVVGQGDEQFF. Written as DNA, the CDR3 is TGCAGCGTTGTGGGACAGGGCGATGAGCAGTTCTTC.

The chain uses TRBV7-2 and TRBJ2-3, with D perhaps matching TRBD2 (5 bases). The CDR3 runs to 14 residues. Per the germline V gene, CDR1 is SGHTA and CDR2 is FQGNSA. V lost 5 bases to trimming and J lost 4 bases, with 13 bases between them. DNA for the CDR3: TGTGCCAGCAGCGGACGCCCGGAGGCAGATACGCAGTATTTT. Its translation is CASSGRPEADTQYF.

The chain employs TRBV29-1 and TRBJ2-3; 9 bases are shared with TRBD2. The germline V gene encodes CDR1 SQVTM and CDR2 ANQGSEA. There are 15 residues in the CDR3. V gave up 2 bases and J gave up 7 bases; unmatched junction bases: 10. CDR3 sequence reads: CSVETERGARYTQYF. CDR3 coding DNA: TGCAGCGTTGAAACTGAGCGGGGGGCCCGGTATACGCAGTATTTT.

The rearrangement links TRBV19 to TRBJ1-6, with TRBD1 identical over 7 bases. The CDR3 length is 16 residues. V gave up 6 bases and J gave up 3 bases; unmatched junction bases: 8. Germline CDR1 LNHDA, CDR2 SQIVND (reference sequence). CDR3 bases: TGTGCCAGTAGGGCCCTCGACAGGGACTATAATTCACCCCTCCACTTT. Translating gives CASRALDRDYNSPLHF.

The J gene is TRBJ1-4, the V gene TRBV19, with 11 bases that match TRBD1. There are 17 residues in the CDR3. Germline V gives CDR1 LNHDA, CDR2 SQIVND (reference sequence). The junction had 8 bases not matched to a gene; V was cut back by 3 bases and J by 5 bases. This CDR3 reads CASSIRTGGASNEKLFF. CDR3 in DNA: TGTGCCAGTAGTATTCGGACAGGGGGCGCTTCGAATGAAAAACTGTTTTTT. The full variable domain, rest sourced from reference TRBV19 and TRBJ1-4, is DGGITQSPKYLFRKEGQNVTLSCEQNLNHDAMYWYRQDPGQGLRLIYYSQIVNDFQKGDIAEGYSVSREKKESFPLTVTSAQKNPTAFYLCASSIRTGGASNEKLFFGSGTQLSVL.